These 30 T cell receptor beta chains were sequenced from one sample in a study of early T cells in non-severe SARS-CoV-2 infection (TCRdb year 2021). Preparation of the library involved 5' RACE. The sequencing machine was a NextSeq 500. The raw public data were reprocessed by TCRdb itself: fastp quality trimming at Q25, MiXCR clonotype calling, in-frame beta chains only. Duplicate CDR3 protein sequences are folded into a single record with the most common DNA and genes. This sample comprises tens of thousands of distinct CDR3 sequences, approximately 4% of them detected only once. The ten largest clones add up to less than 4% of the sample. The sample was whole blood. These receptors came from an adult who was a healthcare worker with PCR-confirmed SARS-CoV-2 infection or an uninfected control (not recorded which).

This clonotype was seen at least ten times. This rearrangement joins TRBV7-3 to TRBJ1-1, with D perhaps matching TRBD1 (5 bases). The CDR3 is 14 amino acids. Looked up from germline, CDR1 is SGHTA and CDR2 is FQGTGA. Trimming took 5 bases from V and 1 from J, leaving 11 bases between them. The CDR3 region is CASSRQGENTEAFF. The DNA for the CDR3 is TGTGCCAGCAGCCGGCAGGGAGAGAACACTGAAGCTTTCTTT.

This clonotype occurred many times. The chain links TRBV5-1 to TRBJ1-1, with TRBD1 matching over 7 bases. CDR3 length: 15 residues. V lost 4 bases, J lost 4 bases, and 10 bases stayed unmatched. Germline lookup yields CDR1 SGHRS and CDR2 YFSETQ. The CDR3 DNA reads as TGCGCCAGCAGCCTCCGGACAGGCGACCCCACTGAAGCTTTCTTT. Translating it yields CASSLRTGDPTEAFF.

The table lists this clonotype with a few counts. The CDR3 DNA reads as TGCGCCAGCAGCCAAGGGGTCGGGAGATCGGGTACTGAAGCTTTCTTT. Translating it yields CASSQGVGRSGTEAFF. This rearrangement joins TRBV4-1 to TRBJ1-1, with D hard to call. In germline, CDR1 is MGHRA, CDR2 YSYEKL. CDR3 length: 16 residues. Trimming pared 1 base from V and 5 bases from J, leaving 17 bases between.

CDR3 nucleotide sequence: TGCAGCGTTGTGGGCACCACAACTGAGCAGTTCTTC. This sequence encodes CSVVGTTTEQFF. The chain couples TRBV29-1 to TRBJ2-1; D unresolved. Germline CDR1 SQVTM, CDR2 ANQGSEA. The CDR3 totals 12 residues. Trimming stripped 4 bases from V and 9 bases from J, with 13 bases between.

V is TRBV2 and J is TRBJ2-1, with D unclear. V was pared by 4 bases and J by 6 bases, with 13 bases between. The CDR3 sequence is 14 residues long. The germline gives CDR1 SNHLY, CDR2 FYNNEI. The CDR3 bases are TGTGCCAGCAGTGGACCTGGGTTTGCCAATGAGCAGTTCTTC. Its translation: CASSGPGFANEQFF. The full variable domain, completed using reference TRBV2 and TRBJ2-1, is EPEVTQTPSHQVTQMGQEVILRCVPISNHLYFYWYRQILGQKVEFLVSFYNNEISEKSEIFDDQFSVERPDGSNFTLKIRSTKLEDSAMYFCASSGPGFANEQFFGPGTRLTVL.

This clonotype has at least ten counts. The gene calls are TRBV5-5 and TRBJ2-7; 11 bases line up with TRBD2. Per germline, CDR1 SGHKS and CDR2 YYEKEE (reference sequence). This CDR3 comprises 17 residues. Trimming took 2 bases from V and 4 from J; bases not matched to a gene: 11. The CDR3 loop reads CASSFSPLAGVSYEQYF. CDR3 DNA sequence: TGTGCCAGCAGCTTTTCTCCACTAGCGGGAGTTTCTTACGAGCAGTACTTC.

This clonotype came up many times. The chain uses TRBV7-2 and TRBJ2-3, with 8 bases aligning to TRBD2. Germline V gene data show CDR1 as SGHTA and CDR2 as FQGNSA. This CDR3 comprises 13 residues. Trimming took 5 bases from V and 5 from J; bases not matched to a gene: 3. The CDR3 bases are TGTGCCAGCAGCGAGCTAGCGGGAGATACGCAGTATTTT. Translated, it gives CASSELAGDTQYF.

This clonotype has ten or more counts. The CDR3 DNA reads TGTGCCAGCAGTTCAACCGGGACAGGCGAACCCAATGAGCAGTTCTTC. Encoded protein: CASSSTGTGEPNEQFF. The chain recombines TRBV6-6 with TRBJ2-1, with 8 bases that match TRBD1. Germline values: CDR1 MNHNY, CDR2 SVGAGI (reference sequence). The CDR3 runs 16 residues. V was clipped by 4 bases and J by 6 bases; unmatched bases: 11.

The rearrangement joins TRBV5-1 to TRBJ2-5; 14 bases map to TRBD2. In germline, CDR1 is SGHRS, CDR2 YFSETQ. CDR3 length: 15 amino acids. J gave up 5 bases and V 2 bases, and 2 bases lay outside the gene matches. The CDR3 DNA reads TGCGCCAGCAGCTTCGGGACTAGCGGGAGTGAGACCCAGTACTTC. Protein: CASSFGTSGSETQYF.

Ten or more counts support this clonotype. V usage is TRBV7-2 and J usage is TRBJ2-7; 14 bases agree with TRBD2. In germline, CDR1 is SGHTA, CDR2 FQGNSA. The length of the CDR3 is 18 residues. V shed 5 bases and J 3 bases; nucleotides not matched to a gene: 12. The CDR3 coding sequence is TGTGCCAGCAGCCCCCATATGAGCGGGACTAGCGGGAGCTACGAGCAGTACTTC. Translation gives CASSPHMSGTSGSYEQYF.

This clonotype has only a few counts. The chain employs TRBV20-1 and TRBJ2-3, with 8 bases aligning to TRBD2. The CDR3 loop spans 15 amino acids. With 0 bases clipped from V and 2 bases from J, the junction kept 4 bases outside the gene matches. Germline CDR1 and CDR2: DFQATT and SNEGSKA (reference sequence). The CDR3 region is CSAREPGGFTDTQYF. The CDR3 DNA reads TGCAGTGCTAGAGAACCGGGGGGGTTCACAGATACGCAGTATTTT.

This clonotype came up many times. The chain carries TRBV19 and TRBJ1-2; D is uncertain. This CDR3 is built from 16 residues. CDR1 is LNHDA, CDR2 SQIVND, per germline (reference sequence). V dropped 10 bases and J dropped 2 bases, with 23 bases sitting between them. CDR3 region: CATHLGGAAENYGYTF. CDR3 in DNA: TGTGCCACCCATCTCGGAGGCGCAGCGGAAAACTATGGCTACACCTTC.

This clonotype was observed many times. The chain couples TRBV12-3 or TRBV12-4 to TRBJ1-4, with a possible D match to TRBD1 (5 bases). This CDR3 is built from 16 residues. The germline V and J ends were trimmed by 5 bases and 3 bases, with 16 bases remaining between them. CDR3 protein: CASSPSLRVANEKLFF. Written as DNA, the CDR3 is TGTGCCAGCAGTCCCTCCCTCAGGGTAGCTAATGAAAAACTGTTTTTT.

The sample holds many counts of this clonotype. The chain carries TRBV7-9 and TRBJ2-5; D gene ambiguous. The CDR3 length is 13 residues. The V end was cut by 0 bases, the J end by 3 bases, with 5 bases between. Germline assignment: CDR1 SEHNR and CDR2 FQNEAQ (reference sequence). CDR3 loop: CASSLAAEETQYF. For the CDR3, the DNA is TGTGCCAGCAGCTTAGCCGCCGAAGAGACCCAGTACTTC.

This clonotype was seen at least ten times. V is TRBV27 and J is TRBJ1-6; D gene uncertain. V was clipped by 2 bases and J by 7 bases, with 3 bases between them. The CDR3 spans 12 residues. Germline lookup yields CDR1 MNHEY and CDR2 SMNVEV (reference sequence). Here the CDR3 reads CASSLANSPLHF. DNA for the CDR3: TGTGCCAGCAGTTTAGCGAATTCACCCCTCCACTTT.

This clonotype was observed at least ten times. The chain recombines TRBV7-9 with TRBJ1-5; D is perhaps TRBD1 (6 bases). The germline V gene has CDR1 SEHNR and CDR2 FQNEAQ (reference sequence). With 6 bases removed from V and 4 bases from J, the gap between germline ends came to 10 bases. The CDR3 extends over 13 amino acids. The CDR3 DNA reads TGTGCCAGCAGGGGACAACCAAATCAGCCCCAGCATTTT. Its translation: CASRGQPNQPQHF.

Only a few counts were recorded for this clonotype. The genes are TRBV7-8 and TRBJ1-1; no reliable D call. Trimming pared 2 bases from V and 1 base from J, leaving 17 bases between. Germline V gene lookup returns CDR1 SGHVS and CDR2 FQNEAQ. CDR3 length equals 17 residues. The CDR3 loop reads CASSLYSRSSPNTEAFF. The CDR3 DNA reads TGTGCCAGCAGCTTATATAGTCGGAGCAGCCCGAACACTGAAGCTTTCTTT.

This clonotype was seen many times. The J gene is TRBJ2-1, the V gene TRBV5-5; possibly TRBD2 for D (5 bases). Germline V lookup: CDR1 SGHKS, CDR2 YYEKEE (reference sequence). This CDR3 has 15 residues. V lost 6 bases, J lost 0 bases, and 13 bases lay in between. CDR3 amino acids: CASILAVSSYNEQFF. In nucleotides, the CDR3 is TGTGCCAGCATTCTAGCCGTAAGCTCCTACAATGAGCAGTTCTTC.

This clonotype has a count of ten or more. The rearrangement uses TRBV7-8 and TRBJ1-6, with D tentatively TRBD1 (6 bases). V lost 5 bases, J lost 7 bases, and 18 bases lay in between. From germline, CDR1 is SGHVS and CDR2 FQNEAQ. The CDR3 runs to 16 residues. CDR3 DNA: TGTGCCAGCAGCCTAGGGGGGCGGACAGCCAATTCACCCCTCCACTTT. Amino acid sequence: CASSLGGRTANSPLHF.

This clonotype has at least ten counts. The CDR3 nucleotides read TGTGCCAGCAGCTTGGTGGCAGGGGGAGGCACAGATACGCAGTATTTT. Its protein is CASSLVAGGGTDTQYF. The rearrangement joins TRBV5-4 to TRBJ2-3, with 7 bases matching TRBD1. CDR1 is SGHNT, CDR2 YYREEE, per germline (reference sequence). The CDR3 is 16 amino acids. V lost 0 bases and J lost 1; bases outside the gene matches: 5.

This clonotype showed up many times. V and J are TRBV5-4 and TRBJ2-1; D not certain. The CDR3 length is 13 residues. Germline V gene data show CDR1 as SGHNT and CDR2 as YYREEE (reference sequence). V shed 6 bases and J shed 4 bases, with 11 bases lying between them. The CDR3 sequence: CASTTPGYNEQFF. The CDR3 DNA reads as TGTGCCAGCACCACGCCCGGGTACAATGAGCAGTTCTTC.

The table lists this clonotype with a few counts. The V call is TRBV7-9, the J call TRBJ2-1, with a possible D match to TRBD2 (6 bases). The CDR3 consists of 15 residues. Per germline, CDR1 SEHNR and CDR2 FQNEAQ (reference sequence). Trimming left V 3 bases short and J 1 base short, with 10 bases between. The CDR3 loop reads CASSLGGVSYNEQFF. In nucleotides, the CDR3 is TGTGCCAGCAGCTTGGGGGGAGTGTCCTACAATGAGCAGTTCTTC.

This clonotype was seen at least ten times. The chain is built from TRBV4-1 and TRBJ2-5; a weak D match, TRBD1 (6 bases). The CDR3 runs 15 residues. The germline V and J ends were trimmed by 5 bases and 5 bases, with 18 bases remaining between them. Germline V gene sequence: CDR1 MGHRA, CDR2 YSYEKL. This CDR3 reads CASSFGTYPGETQYF. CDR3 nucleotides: TGCGCCAGCAGCTTCGGGACATACCCTGGGGAGACCCAGTACTTC.

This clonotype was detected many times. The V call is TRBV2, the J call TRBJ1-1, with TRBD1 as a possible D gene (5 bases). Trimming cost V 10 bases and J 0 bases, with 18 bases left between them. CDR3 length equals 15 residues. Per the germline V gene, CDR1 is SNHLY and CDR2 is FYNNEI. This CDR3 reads CATSDLDNLNTEAFF. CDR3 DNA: TGTGCCACCTCCGACCTGGACAACCTGAACACTGAAGCTTTCTTT.

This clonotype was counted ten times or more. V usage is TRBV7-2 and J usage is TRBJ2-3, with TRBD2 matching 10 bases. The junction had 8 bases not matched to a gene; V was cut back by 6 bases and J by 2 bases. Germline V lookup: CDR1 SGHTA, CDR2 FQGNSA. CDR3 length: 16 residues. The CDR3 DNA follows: TGTGCCAGCAGGGTGGGACTAGCGACGATCACAGATACGCAGTATTTT. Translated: CASRVGLATITDTQYF.

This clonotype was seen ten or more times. The CDR3 DNA reads as TGCAGCGTTGATGGGCAGGCTGAATTCTATGAGCAGTTCTTC. This translates into CSVDGQAEFYEQFF. The chain couples TRBV29-1 to TRBJ2-1; D is uncertain. This CDR3 comprises 14 residues. In germline, CDR1 is SQVTM, CDR2 ANQGSEA. Trimming removed 3 bases at V and 8 bases at J, with 17 bases between.

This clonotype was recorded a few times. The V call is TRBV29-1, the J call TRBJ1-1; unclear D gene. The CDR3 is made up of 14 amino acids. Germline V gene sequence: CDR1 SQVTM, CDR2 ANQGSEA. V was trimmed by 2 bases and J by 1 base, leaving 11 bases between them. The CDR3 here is CSVERKLSNTEAFF. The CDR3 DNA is TGCAGCGTTGAACGTAAACTCTCGAACACTGAAGCTTTCTTT.

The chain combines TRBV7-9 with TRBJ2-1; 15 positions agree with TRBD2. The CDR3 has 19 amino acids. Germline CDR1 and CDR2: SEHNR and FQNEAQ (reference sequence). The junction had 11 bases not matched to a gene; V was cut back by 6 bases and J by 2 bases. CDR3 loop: CASRSGLAGGILPYNEQFF. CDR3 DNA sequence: TGTGCCAGCAGATCTGGACTAGCGGGGGGGATTCTTCCCTACAATGAGCAGTTCTTC.

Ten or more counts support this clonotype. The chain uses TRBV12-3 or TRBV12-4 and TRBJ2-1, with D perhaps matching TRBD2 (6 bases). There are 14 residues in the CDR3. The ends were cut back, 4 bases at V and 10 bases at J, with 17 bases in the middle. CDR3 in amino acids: CASSSGTGLREQFF. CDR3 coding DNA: TGTGCCAGCAGTTCCGGGACTGGCCTCCGGGAGCAGTTCTTC.

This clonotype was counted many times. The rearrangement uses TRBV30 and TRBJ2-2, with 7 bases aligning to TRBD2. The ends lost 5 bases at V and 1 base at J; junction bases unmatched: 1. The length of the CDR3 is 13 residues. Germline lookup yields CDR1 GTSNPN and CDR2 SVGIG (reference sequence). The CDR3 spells CAWASGNTGELFF. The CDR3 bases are TGTGCCTGGGCTAGCGGGAACACCGGGGAGCTGTTTTTT.